The 31 T cell receptor beta chains below all came from one sample that was sequenced in a study of CXCR3-negative and CXCR3-positive naive CD8 T cells. Study-level points and caveats: Compared with CXCR3-negative naive cells, CXCR3-positive naive cells showed more hydrophobic TRB CDR3s.

These receptors' targets are unknown. Carrying UMI labels, the TRB cDNA libraries were prepared through 5' RACE. TCRdb re-called the 5' RACE reads and catalogs CDR3 proteins one per entry, DNA excluded. The sample shows some 130,000 distinct CDR3 sequences, and around 0.62% sits with its ten largest clones. Sequenced input: naive CXCR3+ CD8+ T cells from blood. Subset: CD45RO-CCR7+CD27+CD95- naive CD8+ T cells expressing CXCR3 (TNR3+). The origin of the receptors is a human donor in good health. Some clones in this sample may be carry-over from other donors' samples.

V and J are TRBV5-6 and TRBJ2-1; the TCRdb call, TRBD2, lacks DNA for checking. Germline CDR1 reads SGHDT; CDR2 reads YYEEEE. This CDR3 is 16 amino acids long. CDR3 amino acids: CASDILSGLLGNEQFF.

The chain carries TRBV28 and TRBJ2-7; TCRdb's D call, TRBD1, is unchecked because there is no DNA. The CDR3 length is 15 residues. Germline lookup yields CDR1 MDHEN and CDR2 SYDVKM. CDR3 residues: CASIPAGTGWEEQYF.

The genes are TRBV28 and TRBJ1-1; as DNA is missing, the TRBD1 call by TCRdb cannot be tested. CDR3 size: 14 residues. The germline gives CDR1 MDHEN, CDR2 SYDVKM. The CDR3 protein is CASSSTGGQPEAFF.

V gene TRBV7-8 combines with J gene TRBJ2-7; the TRBD2 assignment by TCRdb is unverifiable without DNA. CDR1 and CDR2 (germline): SGHVS, FQNEAQ. The CDR3 sequence is 14 residues long. The CDR3: CASSPSWTSYEQYF.

This chain links TRBV29-1 with TRBJ2-1; TCRdb picks TRBD1, but there is no DNA to check that call. Germline CDR1 SQVTM, CDR2 ANQGSEA. The CDR3 is 12 residues long. CDR3 region: CGGRQGGNEQFF.

The chain is built from TRBV7-2 and TRBJ1-5. The CDR3 is made up of 17 amino acids. Germline CDR1 reads SGHTA; CDR2 reads FQGNSA. The CDR3 protein is CAISLAASQYSNQPQHF.

The chain has TRBV6-1 and TRBJ1-5; there is no DNA to check the TCRdb D call of TRBD1. The CDR3 length is 15 residues. Germline V gene lookup returns CDR1 MNHNS and CDR2 SASEGT. The chain's CDR3 is CASSEGGDRNQPQHF.

The rearrangement joins TRBV10-3 to TRBJ2-7; TCRdb names TRBD1, which stays unverified in the absence of DNA. The germline CDR1 and CDR2 sequences are ENHRY and SYGVKD. The CDR3 consists of 15 residues. The chain's CDR3 is CAIKQTGTGVYEQYF.

This chain links TRBV4-2 with TRBJ2-1; the TRBD2 assignment by TCRdb is unverifiable without DNA. The germline gives CDR1 LGHNA, CDR2 YNFKEQ. The CDR3 totals 16 residues. CDR3 in amino acids: CASSQDTSGAGNEQFF.

The rearrangement joins TRBV6-2 or TRBV6-3 to TRBJ2-7; TCRdb picks TRBD2, but there is no DNA to check that call. This CDR3 has 11 residues. Germline CDR1 reads MNHEY; CDR2 reads SVGEGT. This chain's CDR3 is CATASLYEQYF.

The chain recombines TRBV27 with TRBJ2-7. The germline V gene has CDR1 MNHEY and CDR2 SMNVEV (reference sequence). The CDR3 runs 14 residues. CDR3 sequence reads: CASSLSGLTYEQYF.

The rearrangement uses TRBV2 and TRBJ2-7; TCRdb names TRBD2, which stays unverified in the absence of DNA. Germline CDR1 is SNHLY and CDR2 is FYNNEI. The length of the CDR3 is 16 residues. CDR3: CASSDAAGGFLYEQYF. Full variable domain (missing parts from reference TRBV2 and TRBJ2-7): EPEVTQTPSHQVTQMGQEVILRCVPISNHLYFYWYRQILGQKVEFLVSFYNNEISEKSEIFDDQFSVERPDGSNFTLKIRSTKLEDSAMYFCASSDAAGGFLYEQYFGPGTRLTVT.

The J gene is TRBJ2-7, the V gene TRBV27; TCRdb's assignment of TRBD1 cannot be checked, as there is no DNA. This CDR3 region has 15 residues. Per germline, CDR1 MNHEY and CDR2 SMNVEV (reference sequence). The CDR3 here is CASSAPRTGLYEQYF.

This chain joins TRBV29-1 and TRBJ1-4. Germline lookup yields CDR1 SQVTM and CDR2 ANQGSEA. The CDR3 consists of 13 residues. The CDR3 sequence is CSVDQGEGEKLFF.

This chain joins TRBV7-9 and TRBJ2-7. Germline loops: CDR1 SEHNR, CDR2 FQNEAQ (reference sequence). The CDR3 consists of 14 residues. This chain's CDR3 is CASSFTDSSYEQYF. The full variable domain, in which reference TRBV7-9 and TRBJ2-7 provide the parts outside the CDR3, is DTGVSQNPRHKITKRGQNVTFRCDPISEHNRLYWYRQTLGQGPEFLTYFQNEAQLEKSRLLSDRFSAERPKGSFSTLEIQRTEQGDSAMYLCASSFTDSSYEQYFGPGTRLTVT.

The chain couples TRBV28 to TRBJ2-3; the D gene TCRdb calls, TRBD1, cannot be checked with no DNA. Per germline, CDR1 MDHEN and CDR2 SYDVKM. This CDR3 comprises 18 residues. The CDR3 protein is CASSLGPQGTYSTDTQYF.

The chain joins TRBV7-9 to TRBJ1-1. The germline gives CDR1 SEHNR, CDR2 FQNEAQ (reference sequence). The CDR3 is 11 residues long. The CDR3 spells CAAVEGPEAFF.

The V gene is TRBV6-1, the J gene TRBJ2-3; the D gene TCRdb calls, TRBD1, cannot be checked with no DNA. This CDR3 is built from 14 residues. Per the germline V gene, CDR1 is MNHNS and CDR2 is SASEGT. The CDR3 protein is CASSLARGTDTQYF.

This chain connects TRBV6-5 to TRBJ1-2. Germline V gene data show CDR1 as MNHEY and CDR2 as SVGAGI. CDR3 length: 14 residues. CDR3 loop: CASSYSRTLYGYTF.

The chain is built from TRBV6-4 and TRBJ1-1; as DNA is missing, the TRBD1 call by TCRdb cannot be tested. Germline assignment: CDR1 MRHNA and CDR2 SNTAGT. This CDR3 has 15 amino acids. CDR3 protein: CASSDRAGENTEAFF.

The genes are TRBV4-3 and TRBJ1-6; TCRdb outputs TRBD1, but without DNA this stays unchecked. The CDR3 is 15 amino acids. CDR1 and CDR2 (germline): LGHNA, YSLEER. The CDR3 spells CASSQGRTGGSPLHF.

The gene calls are TRBV27 and TRBJ2-5. This CDR3 has 13 amino acids. CDR1 and CDR2 from the germline V gene are MNHEY and SMNVEV (reference sequence). The CDR3 sequence is CASSLSHWETQYF.

V is TRBV7-6 and J is TRBJ2-7; there is no DNA to check the TCRdb D call of TRBD2. This CDR3 region has 18 residues. Germline V gene data show CDR1 as SGHVS and CDR2 as FNYEAQ. The CDR3 region is CASSLADPSGVLGGEQYF.

The CDR3 loop reads CASSQAFGPTPYEQYF. The J gene is TRBJ2-7, the V gene TRBV14; TCRdb gives TRBD2 as the D gene, but with no DNA this cannot be confirmed. CDR3 size: 16 residues. Germline lookup yields CDR1 SGHDN and CDR2 FVKESK.

The chain employs TRBV4-3 and TRBJ1-2. Germline V CDR1 and CDR2: LGHNA, YSLEER. This CDR3 region has 15 residues. CDR3 loop: CASSLSRRTNYGYTF.

This sequence joins TRBV10-3 and TRBJ2-7; TCRdb's assignment of TRBD2 cannot be checked, as there is no DNA. The CDR3 spans 13 residues. The germline V gene encodes CDR1 ENHRY and CDR2 SYGVKD. Here the CDR3 reads CAGPGGGPYEQYF.

This sequence joins TRBV3-1 and TRBJ1-3. This CDR3 has 14 residues. Germline loops: CDR1 LGHDT, CDR2 YNNKEL (reference sequence). CDR3: CASATYYSGNTIYF.

The chain's CDR3 is CSARDYFGTATYEQYF. The rearrangement joins TRBV20-1 to TRBJ2-7; TCRdb's D call of TRBD1 is untestable without DNA. Germline CDR1 and CDR2: DFQATT and SNEGSKA (reference sequence). This CDR3 has 16 amino acids.

The CDR3 protein is CASSPRGASSPNRPQHF. The V call is TRBV18, the J call TRBJ1-5. CDR3 size: 17 residues. CDR1 KGHSH and CDR2 LQKENI come from the germline V gene. The variable domain in full, with the rest retrieved from reference TRBV18 and TRBJ1-5, is NAGVMQNPRHLVRRRGQEARLRCSPMKGHSHVYWYRQLPEEGLKFMVYLQKENIIDESGMPKERFSAEFPKEGPSILRIQQVVRGDSAAYFCASSPRGASSPNRPQHFGDGTRLSIL.

V usage is TRBV19 and J usage is TRBJ2-1. Germline V CDR1 and CDR2: LNHDA, SQIVND (reference sequence). The CDR3 runs to 14 residues. CDR3: CASSLAGTYNEQFF.

The rearrangement joins TRBV7-9 to TRBJ2-5. This CDR3 comprises 16 residues. CDR1 SEHNR and CDR2 FQNEAQ come from the germline V gene (reference sequence). CDR3 region: CASSLNTNSLEETQYF.